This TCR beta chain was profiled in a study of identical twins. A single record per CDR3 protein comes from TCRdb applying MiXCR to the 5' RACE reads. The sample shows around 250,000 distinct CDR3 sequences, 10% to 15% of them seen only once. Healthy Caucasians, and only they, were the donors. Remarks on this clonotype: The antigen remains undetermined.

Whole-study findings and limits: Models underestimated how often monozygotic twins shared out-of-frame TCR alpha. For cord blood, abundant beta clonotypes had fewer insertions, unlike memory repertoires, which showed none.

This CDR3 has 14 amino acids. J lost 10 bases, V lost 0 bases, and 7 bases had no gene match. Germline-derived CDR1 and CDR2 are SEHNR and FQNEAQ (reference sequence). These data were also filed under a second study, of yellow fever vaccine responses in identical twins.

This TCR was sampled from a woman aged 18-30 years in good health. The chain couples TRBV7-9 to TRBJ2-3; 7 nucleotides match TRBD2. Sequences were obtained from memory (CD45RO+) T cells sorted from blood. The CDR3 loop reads CASSLAGGITPQYF. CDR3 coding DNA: TGTGCCAGCAGCTTAGCGGGGGGGATTACTCCGCAGTATTTT.